A selection of T cell receptor beta chains follows, all from one sample in a study of control samples from healthy donors and cancer patients. Using immunoSEQ multiplex PCR, the repertoire was profiled, and TCRdb retains in-frame clones only, with some absent. The sample holds roughly 150,000 clones, around 88% seen once. Input material: blood. All receptors derive from a man aged 18 to 30 in good health. Both conserved end residues are part of each CDR3. The order of the fields is V gene, D gene, J gene, CDR3 protein. A D gene is named only where the DNA matches it firmly.

V: TRBV9
D: -
J: TRBJ1-2
CDR3: CASSVGTNYGYTF

V: TRBV9
D: TRBD2
J: TRBJ2-3
CDR3: CASSVNRGEADTQYF

V: TRBV3-1/TRBV3-2
D: TRBD1
J: TRBJ1-6
CDR3: CASSQVKGATSPLHF

V: TRBV30
D: TRBD2
J: TRBJ2-7
CDR3: CALRRPAGDYEQYF

V: TRBV28
D: -
J: TRBJ2-2
CDR3: CASSRSGLDRENTGELFF

V: TRBV6-6
D: -
J: TRBJ1-3
CDR3: CASSYIVGNSDTIYF

V: TRBV2
D: TRBD2
J: TRBJ2-3
CDR3: CASSRLAGGVDTQYF

V: TRBV18
D: TRBD2
J: TRBJ2-5
CDR3: CASSPPRSGGLAGGPFQETQYF

V: TRBV6-1
D: -
J: TRBJ1-4
CDR3: CASSESLSRREKLFF

V: TRBV28
D: TRBD1
J: TRBJ2-2
CDR3: CASSRPRTGVGELFF

V: TRBV3-1/TRBV3-2
D: -
J: TRBJ2-7
CDR3: CASSPRRGPPYEQYF

V: TRBV5-4
D: -
J: TRBJ1-2
CDR3: CASRQKGGYTF

V: TRBV6-6
D: -
J: TRBJ2-4
CDR3: CASSYGPQTYF

V: TRBV5-1
D: TRBD2
J: TRBJ2-5
CDR3: CASSTGLAVQETQYF

V: TRBV28
D: TRBD1
J: TRBJ1-1
CDR3: CASSQPPGQGHTEAFF

V: TRBV4-2
D: -
J: TRBJ1-4
CDR3: CASSQDTGGEGEKLFF

V: TRBV6-2/TRBV6-3
D: -
J: TRBJ1-1
CDR3: CASSTEVVTEAFF

V: TRBV7-9
D: -
J: TRBJ2-7
CDR3: CAATSGGMGDEQYF

V: TRBV7-9
D: -
J: TRBJ1-6
CDR3: CASSLVAGVGSPLHF

V: TRBV6-4
D: -
J: TRBJ1-2
CDR3: CASSPRDLQGYGYTF

V: TRBV6-2/TRBV6-3
D: TRBD2
J: TRBJ2-7
CDR3: CASSLGTRYEQYF

V: TRBV4-2
D: -
J: TRBJ2-2
CDR3: CASSLSHSGGVTWPGSCFF

V: TRBV7-2
D: TRBD1
J: TRBJ2-7
CDR3: CASSWGTGGAYEQYF

V: TRBV28
D: TRBD1
J: TRBJ2-1
CDR3: CASSPDRGLTNEQFF

V: TRBV9
D: -
J: TRBJ2-3
CDR3: CASSASLGTPSTDTQYF

V: TRBV5-1
D: TRBD1
J: TRBJ1-1
CDR3: CASSFGGQGGTEAFF

V: TRBV12-5
D: -
J: TRBJ2-7
CDR3: CASGLAPSTGTTYEQYF

V: TRBV28
D: -
J: TRBJ2-3
CDR3: CASSTHFTDTQYF

V: TRBV30
D: -
J: TRBJ1-1
CDR3: CAWSGRGGTEAFF

V: TRBV10-3
D: TRBD2
J: TRBJ2-1
CDR3: CAISSLAGAYNEQFF